The 20 T cell receptor beta chains below come from one sample, sequenced in a study of identical twins. TCRdb re-derived calls from the 5' RACE reads in MiXCR, one entry per CDR3 protein. The sample includes 310,000 or so distinct CDR3 sequences, 9.5% of them seen just once. The same data also went into a second study, on yellow fever vaccine responses in identical twins.

Sequencing was done on a sample of CD8+ T cells sorted from blood. The receptors here all came from a woman aged 18-29 years in good health.

The rearrangement links TRBV9 to TRBJ2-3; TRBD2 aligns across 10 bases. Germline loops: CDR1 SGDLS, CDR2 YYNGEE. This CDR3 contains 16 residues. V dropped 5 bases and J dropped 1; count of bases not matched to a gene: 7. As DNA, the CDR3 is TGTGCCAGCAGGGTTCTAGCGGGAGATGGCACAGATACGCAGTATTTT. Its protein product is CASRVLAGDGTDTQYF.

The rearrangement uses TRBV5-4 and TRBJ2-5; 7 positions match TRBD1. Germline V CDR1 and CDR2: SGHNT, YYREEE (reference sequence). The CDR3 covers 14 residues. V lost 0 bases and J lost 5; bases outside the gene matches: 4. CDR3 nucleotides: TGTGCCAGCAGCTTGGAGGACAGGCTGGAGACCCAGTACTTC. It yields the protein CASSLEDRLETQYF.

This clonotype turned up a few times. CDR3: CARRAGTSIYNEQFF. The CDR3 nucleotides read TGTGCCAGGCGGGCCGGGACTAGCATCTACAATGAGCAGTTCTTC. The chain is built from TRBV27 and TRBJ2-1; 9 bases fit TRBD2. CDR1 and CDR2 (germline): MNHEY, SMNVEV (reference sequence). This CDR3 contains 15 residues. The trim removed 9 bases at V and 3 bases at J, leaving 9 bases unmatched.

This clonotype occurred many times. The DNA for the CDR3 is TGTGCCAGCAGAACCAATCCCTACGATGAGCAGTACTTC. Translated: CASRTNPYDEQYF. The chain combines TRBV27 with TRBJ2-7; no definite D call. The germline V gene encodes CDR1 MNHEY and CDR2 SMNVEV (reference sequence). The CDR3 runs to 13 residues. The V gene lost 6 bases and the J gene lost 7 bases, with 16 bases spanning the gap.

This clonotype showed up many times. The chain uses TRBV6-5 and TRBJ1-1; TRBD1 agrees at 7 bases. The germline gives CDR1 MNHEY, CDR2 SVGAGI. V lost 2 bases, J lost 4 bases, and 4 bases stayed unmatched. The length of the CDR3 is 14 residues. As DNA, the CDR3 is TGTGCCAGCAGTTACGCCGACAGGGTCACTGAAGCTTTCTTT. This codes for CASSYADRVTEAFF.

The chain uses TRBV6-2 or TRBV6-3 and TRBJ2-7; D is perhaps TRBD2 (5 bases). Germline CDR1 and CDR2: MNHEY and SVGEGT. CDR3 size: 16 residues. With 1 base removed from V and 2 bases from J, the gap between germline ends came to 15 bases. DNA of the CDR3: TGTGCCAGCAGTTACTTCGGACTCCCCTCAGCCTACGAGCAGTACTTC. Translation: CASSYFGLPSAYEQYF.

This clonotype turned up a few times. The rearrangement joins TRBV4-3 to TRBJ2-6; D is undetermined. The CDR3 has 16 amino acids. Trimming left V 3 bases short and J 0 bases short, with 9 bases between. Germline-derived CDR1 and CDR2 are LGHNA and YSLEER. As DNA, the CDR3 is TGCGCCAGCAGCCATGGAACTTCCTCTGGGGCCAACGTCCTGACTTTC. Protein: CASSHGTSSGANVLTF.

This clonotype was counted a few times. This sequence joins TRBV14 and TRBJ2-7, with 16 bases identical to TRBD2. V shed 3 bases and J 8 bases; nucleotides not matched to a gene: 7. The germline V gene has CDR1 SGHDN and CDR2 FVKESK. CDR3 length equals 16 residues. The CDR3 DNA follows: TGTGCCAGCAGCCATCCCACGGGACTAGCGGGAGGGAAGCAGTACTTC. It yields the protein CASSHPTGLAGGKQYF.

Ten or more counts support this clonotype. The gene calls are TRBV25-1 and TRBJ2-1; 7 nucleotides line up with TRBD1. V dropped 6 bases and J dropped 5; count of bases not matched to a gene: 4. The germline gives CDR1 MGHDK, CDR2 SYGVNS. The CDR3 spans 13 residues. The CDR3 DNA reads TGTGCCAGCAGCGGGACAGCCCACAATGAGCAGTTCTTC. It yields the protein CASSGTAHNEQFF.

This clonotype was observed a few times. V usage is TRBV20-1 and J usage is TRBJ2-7; possibly TRBD2 for D (5 bases). The CDR3 runs to 15 residues. From germline, CDR1 is DFQATT and CDR2 SNEGSKA (reference sequence). Between the trimmed V and J ends, which lost 1 base and 0 bases, there was a span of 13 bases. CDR3 DNA sequence: TGCAGTGCTAGAGCTGTCACTGGGAGCTCCTACGAGCAGTACTTC. This translates into CSARAVTGSSYEQYF.

The rearrangement links TRBV12-3 or TRBV12-4 to TRBJ1-2, with D possibly TRBD1 on 6 matching bases. The CDR3 consists of 13 residues. V lost 5 bases and J 0 bases, leaving 7 bases between the germline ends. CDR3: CASSGQPNYGYTF. In nucleotides, the CDR3 is TGTGCCAGCAGTGGACAGCCTAACTATGGCTACACCTTC.

In its sample, this clonotype was seen many times. The V call is TRBV28, the J call TRBJ2-1; 7 bases are a match to TRBD1. The CDR3 is made up of 15 amino acids. Germline trimming cut 3 bases from V and 0 bases from J; bases unmatched to any gene: 2. Germline V gene data show CDR1 as MDHEN and CDR2 as SYDVKM. The CDR3 region is CASSLSGGSYNEQFF. Here the CDR3 DNA reads TGTGCCAGCAGTTTGTCAGGGGGCTCCTACAATGAGCAGTTCTTC.

The DNA of the CDR3 is TGTGCCAGCAGCCTTTTTTCCTGGGGCGACTCTAAGAGGGGCAATGAGCAGTTCTTC. Translation gives CASSLFSWGDSKRGNEQFF. The chain couples TRBV7-3 to TRBJ2-1; D assignment may be TRBD1 or TRBD2 (5 bases each). Deletions cut 5 bases from V and 6 bases from J, with 29 bases between. The CDR3 runs to 19 residues. Germline-derived CDR1 and CDR2 are SGHTA and FQGTGA.

This clonotype turned up a few times. The J gene is TRBJ1-1, the V gene TRBV20-1; a weak D match, TRBD1 (5 bases). The CDR3 is 12 amino acids. Germline CDR1 and CDR2: DFQATT and SNEGSKA (reference sequence). V gave up 6 bases and J gave up 6 bases, with 14 bases separating them. Here the CDR3 DNA reads TGCAGTGCACGGGGCTTAGTGCCTGAAGCTTTCTTT. This gives the protein CSARGLVPEAFF.

This chain links TRBV27 with TRBJ2-5, with D hard to call. The germline V gene has CDR1 MNHEY and CDR2 SMNVEV (reference sequence). Trimming removed 5 bases from V and 0 bases from J, with 7 bases in between. The CDR3 sequence is 13 residues long. DNA for the CDR3: TGTGCCAGCAGTCATCCCAACCAAGAGACCCAGTACTTC. It specifies CASSHPNQETQYF.

The chain couples TRBV10-2 to TRBJ2-1; D unclear. The V and J ends lost 0 bases and 8 bases respectively, with 8 bases between them. This CDR3 has 13 residues. CDR1 is WSHSY and CDR2 is SAAADI in the germline V gene. CDR3 residues: CASSESSDDEQFF. DNA for the CDR3: TGCGCCAGCAGTGAGTCGAGTGACGATGAGCAGTTCTTC.

This clonotype was observed at least ten times. This chain uses TRBV28 with TRBJ2-1, with 11 bases aligning to TRBD2. CDR3 length: 15 residues. Trimming at V came to 6 bases and at J to 6 bases, leaving 7 bases not matched to a gene. The germline CDR1 and CDR2 sequences are MDHEN and SYDVKM. This CDR3 reads CASRIAGGPANEQFF. CDR3 coding DNA: TGTGCCAGCAGGATAGCGGGGGGGCCGGCCAATGAGCAGTTCTTC.

This clonotype has more than one count but fewer than ten. CDR3 in DNA: TGTGCCAGCAGCTTAGGGTGGGGTAACATGGGGGAATTCGGGAACACTGAAGCTTTCTTT. This codes for CASSLGWGNMGEFGNTEAFF. The V call is TRBV11-1, the J call TRBJ1-1; D possibly corresponds to TRBD1 (5 bases). V lost 1 base to trimming and J lost 1 base, with 25 bases between them. Per germline, CDR1 SGHAT and CDR2 FQDESV (reference sequence). This CDR3 spans 20 amino acids.

This clonotype was found many times. V and J are TRBV12-3 or TRBV12-4 and TRBJ2-7; no reliable D call. V dropped 3 bases and J dropped 2 bases, with 11 bases sitting between them. There are 14 residues in the CDR3. CDR3 sequence: CASSLIPRPYEQYF. CDR3 DNA sequence: TGTGCCAGCAGTTTGATCCCGCGCCCCTACGAGCAGTACTTC.

This clonotype came up a few times. The chain recombines TRBV20-1 with TRBJ2-2; the D gene is possibly TRBD2 (6 bases). Trimming took off 5 bases at V and 4 bases at J, with 17 bases between the two ends. Germline-derived CDR1 and CDR2 are DFQATT and SNEGSKA (reference sequence). This CDR3 region has 15 residues. In nucleotides, the CDR3 is TGCAGTGCTGAAGAGCGGGCACCTTCCACCGGGGAGCTGTTTTTT. Protein: CSAEERAPSTGELFF.